This TCR beta chain was retrieved from a study of identical twins. General study findings and limits: Cord blood's abundant beta clonotypes had fewer insertions, unlike memory repertoires. Twins showed weaker excess sharing in their beta out-of-frame sequences. The conclusions drew on cross-sectional statistical analysis instead of tracking the same donors.

This clonotype has just a few counts. Its antigen is not known. The V gene's germline CDR1 is SGHTA and CDR2 FQGTGA. This CDR3 is built from 15 residues. The V and J ends lost 6 bases and 7 bases, in that order; junction bases with no gene match: 6. TCRdb ran MiXCR on the 5' RACE reads and lists one entry per CDR3 protein. The table includes about 530,000 distinct CDR3 sequences, approximately 20% detected once. In addition, the sample was reused for a study of yellow fever vaccine responses in identical twins. This second study notes: Twins reportedly mounted vaccine T cell responses that seemed partly convergent, partly personalized.

Sequencing was carried out using CD4+ T cells sorted from blood. The J gene is TRBJ2-2, the V gene TRBV7-3; 12 nucleotides align to TRBD2. This clonotype originated in a woman younger than 35 in good health. CDR3 DNA: TGTGCCAGCAGTCGACTAGCGGGAGTAAGCGGGGAGCTGTTTTTT. Translated: CASSRLAGVSGELFF.